The clone carrying this TCR beta chain was detected many times. The entry originates in a study of T cells in Graves' hyperthyroidism and ophthalmopathy. From RNA transcripts, TCR beta CDR3 regions were amplified. HTBI primers drove first-round RT-PCR of the TCR CDR3. Via MiXCR, TCRdb re-called the multiplex PCR reads, giving one row per CDR3 protein. This sample has around 800,000 distinct CDR3 sequences, with around 39% found just once. Stability of Graves' hyperthyroidism was defined as absent ophthalmopathy progression within 18 months. Germline V gene lookup returns CDR1 SGHRS and CDR2 YFSETQ. The V and J ends lost 2 bases and 7 bases, in that order; junction bases with no gene match: 3. The CDR3 loop spans 13 amino acids.

The clonotype was recovered from a man between 18 and 29 years old with Graves' hyperthyroidism. This chain connects TRBV5-1 to TRBJ1-5, with 7 bases lining up with TRBD1. Specimen: blood. This chain's CDR3 is CASSFTGDQPQHF. CDR3 nucleotide sequence: TGCGCCAGCAGCTTTACAGGGGACCAGCCCCAGCATTTT.